This TCR beta chain was recovered during a study of technical replicates of blood from a few donors (dated by TCRdb to the late 2010s). To prepare the library, the immunoSEQ multiplex PCR assay was applied. As stored in TCRdb, this immuneACCESS dataset retains in-frame rearrangements with V and J assigned. A fraction of the clones does not appear; measured against another copy, unresolved V genes explain less than half of the discrepancy, and the remainder lacks a known reason. For this sample there are 55,000 to 75,000 clones; about 95% appear just once. The ten largest clones add up to around 2.9% of the sample. A distance of 6 bases separates the germline ends of V and J, which lose 3 bases and 3 bases respectively. The CDR3, from cysteine to phenylalanine, totals 13 residues. The sequence is cut down to CDR3 DNA, 39 bases in frame from base 1. CDR1 and CDR2, looked up from the germline V gene, are SGHRS and YFSETQ.

Comments on this clone: This clone's antigen is unknown. Base qualities are not at hand, and no much larger clone is one base apart.

Recombination joined TRBV5-1 with TRBJ2-2; D gene: possibly TRBD2, on 5 matching bases. The sequenced sample consisted of PBMCs. The TCR sequence derives from a human donor in good health. Some clones in this sample may be carry-over from other donors' samples. The DNA is TGCGCCAGCAGCTCGCGGGACACCGGGGAGCTGTTTTTT. Translated, it reads CASSSRDTGELFF.